This T cell receptor beta chain comes out of a study of cytomegalovirus exposure and HLA in healthy donors. Findings and caveats of the study: Later analysis suggested most CMV-associated TCR beta chains were HLA-restricted. A later examination showed that TCR association rates differed by HLA locus, with DRB1 most and HLA-C fewest.

Remarks on this clone: Its matching antigen is unknown.

The CDR3 consists of 18 residues. CDR1 is SGHTA and CDR2 is FQGNSA in the germline V gene. With 5 bases removed from V and 4 bases from J, the gap between germline ends came to 27 bases. A multiplex PCR was run with 60 Vbeta primers and 13 Jbeta primers. Original processing notes: Unique TCR beta chains numbered approximately 76 million in a later analysis, with roughly 10 million shared. Using immunoSEQ multiplex PCR, the repertoire was profiled, and TCRdb retains in-frame clones only, with some absent. Clone size and V and J calls were adopted from that table, with D and trimming inferred from the DNA. This sample lists about 48,000 clones; its ten largest clones have about 6%.

The chain recombines TRBV7-2 with TRBJ2-7, with D tentatively TRBD2 (7 bases). Sequencing was performed on PBMCs. The clonotype comes from a male donor in good health and CMV-seropositive. CDR3 DNA sequence: TGTGCCAGCAGCCGGAGACCGGTCTTTGGGGGGGCTGGGTACGAGCAGTACTTC. Residues: CASSRRPVFGGAGYEQYF.